This passage covers 17 T cell receptor beta chains from one sample sequenced in a study of cytomegalovirus exposure and HLA in healthy donors. This PCR relied on a set of 60 Vbeta primers and 13 Jbeta primers. The repertoire was sequenced with immunoSEQ multiplex PCR; TCRdb's copy has only in-frame clones and lacks some. The sample has some 200,000 clones, 80% seen once. The sample consisted of PBMCs. The receptors derive from a boy between 10 and 17 years old in good health and CMV-seronegative.

This clone was seen only a few times. This rearrangement joins TRBV6-6 to TRBJ1-1, with D perhaps TRBD1 (5 bases). CDR3 length equals 13 residues. Deletions cut 6 bases from V and 5 bases from J, with 13 bases between. Germline CDR1 is MNHNY and CDR2 is SVGAGI (reference sequence). The CDR3 region has the DNA TGTGCCAGCAGGGCAGGGCTGAGGACTGAAGCTTTCTTT. This encodes CASRAGLRTEAFF.

A word on this clone: Compared with germline, one end of the junction differs, possibly owing to a read error. The chain couples TRBV2 to TRBJ1-2; no firm D call. CDR3 length: 15 residues. Germline lookup yields CDR1 SNHLY and CDR2 FYNNEI. CDR3 loop: CASSDPSTANYGHTF. DNA for the CDR3: TGTGCCAGCAGTGATCCATCGACCGCAAACTATGGCCACACCTTC.

This chain uses TRBV19 with TRBJ2-1, with 8 bases matching TRBD1. The CDR3 has 14 amino acids. The ends lost 0 bases at V and 5 bases at J; junction bases unmatched: 0. The germline gives CDR1 LNHDA, CDR2 SQIVND (reference sequence). The CDR3 region is CASSIEDRDNEQFF. Written as DNA, the CDR3 is TGTGCCAGTAGTATAGAGGACAGGGACAATGAGCAGTTCTTC.

The CDR3 DNA sequence: TGTGCCAGCTCAGAATACCTACAGGGAAATAATAATTCACCCCTCCACTTT. Amino acids: CASSEYLQGNNNSPLHF. V gene TRBV18 combines with J gene TRBJ1-6; D perhaps matches TRBD1 (6 bases). Germline values: CDR1 KGHSH, CDR2 LQKENI. The CDR3 is made up of 17 amino acids. Trimming removed 5 bases from V and 5 bases from J, with 19 bases in between.

The rearrangement links TRBV18 to TRBJ2-1; 8 bases map to TRBD2. Unmatched junction bases numbered 6, after V lost 0 bases and J lost 8 bases. Germline V gene data show CDR1 as KGHSH and CDR2 as LQKENI. The CDR3 is 15 amino acids. The DNA of the CDR3 is TGTGCCAGCTCACCACCGGCGGGAGGACCCCATGAGCAGTTCTTC. This codes for CASSPPAGGPHEQFF.

The J gene is TRBJ2-5, the V gene TRBV6-5, with 8 nucleotides matching TRBD2. The J call may be mistaken, given a closer DNA end match to TRBJ2-7. The length of the CDR3 is 15 residues. Germline V gene data show CDR1 as MNHEY and CDR2 as SVGAGI. The CDR3 loop reads CASRPIAGSSYEQYF. DNA for the CDR3: TGTGCCAGCAGACCGATAGCGGGGAGCTCCTACGAGCAGTACTTC.

In nucleotides, the CDR3 is TGTGCCAGCAGTGAAGTCTTGACACTCTATCAGCCCCAGCATTTT. Translation gives CASSEVLTLYQPQHF. The chain employs TRBV6-1 and TRBJ1-5; D is unclear. Trimming took off 1 base at V and 5 bases at J, with 12 bases between the two ends. This CDR3 has 15 residues. Germline V gives CDR1 MNHNS, CDR2 SASEGT.

The chain is built from TRBV6-1 and TRBJ1-1; 8 bases map to TRBD1. This CDR3 has 13 residues. Unmatched junction bases numbered 6, after V lost 7 bases and J lost 5 bases. Germline V CDR1 and CDR2: MNHNS, SASEGT. Here the CDR3 reads CASTIQGGTEAFF. In DNA, the CDR3 is TGTGCCAGCACCATACAGGGGGGGACTGAAGCTTTCTTT.

Only one count was recorded for this clone. This rearrangement joins TRBV7-2 to TRBJ2-5; 8 bases are shared with TRBD2. From germline, CDR1 is SGHTA and CDR2 FQGNSA. Trimming removed 0 bases from V and 5 bases from J; junction bases left unmatched: 17. The CDR3 is 19 amino acids. The CDR3 region is CASSLAPLGPSGWGETQYF. CDR3 DNA: TGTGCCAGCAGCTTAGCTCCGCTGGGTCCTAGCGGGTGGGGGGAGACCCAGTACTTC.

The gene calls are TRBV30 and TRBJ1-5; 7 bases match TRBD1. V shed 3 bases and J 1 base; nucleotides not matched to a gene: 6. Germline CDR1 GTSNPN, CDR2 SVGIG (reference sequence). The CDR3 covers 15 residues. For the CDR3, the DNA is TGTGCCTGGAGCCAGGGGGATAGAAGCAATCAGCCCCAGCATTTT. This translates into CAWSQGDRSNQPQHF.

This chain joins TRBV5-1 and TRBJ2-7, with D uncertain. Trimming cost V 4 bases and J 6 bases, with 11 bases left between them. Germline lookup yields CDR1 SGHRS and CDR2 YFSETQ. The CDR3 runs to 12 residues. In DNA form, the CDR3 reads TGCGCCAGCAGCAAGACATCGTCCGAGCAGTACTTC. This codes for CASSKTSSEQYF.

CDR3 region: CASSQDRRRGVGIYEQYF. The CDR3 region has the DNA TGCGCCAGCAGCCAAGATCGGCGGCGGGGGGTTGGGATCTACGAGCAGTACTTC. The chain combines TRBV4-3 with TRBJ2-7, with 8 positions matching TRBD2. The junction had 13 bases not matched to a gene; V was cut back by 0 bases and J by 3 bases. Germline V CDR1 and CDR2: LGHNA, YSLEER. CDR3 size: 18 residues.

V usage is TRBV7-3 and J usage is TRBJ2-2, with 8 bases fitting TRBD1. The germline V gene encodes CDR1 SGHTA and CDR2 FQGTGA. This CDR3 is built from 15 residues. With 5 bases clipped from V and 6 bases from J, the junction kept 8 bases outside the gene matches. CDR3 sequence (DNA): TGTGCCAGCAGCCACCGACAGGGGAGCTCCGGGGAGCTGTTTTTT. It codes for CASSHRQGSSGELFF.

The chain carries TRBV30 and TRBJ2-2; perhaps TRBD2 as D (6 bases). Germline CDR1 is GTSNPN and CDR2 is SVGIG (reference sequence). With 3 bases removed from V and 8 bases from J, the gap between germline ends came to 16 bases. This CDR3 is 14 amino acids long. The CDR3 loop is CAWRLMGGSGELFF. CDR3 DNA: TGTGCCTGGAGACTCATGGGGGGAAGTGGGGAGCTGTTTTTT.

The chain combines TRBV19 with TRBJ2-1; TRBD2 matches at 11 bases. The CDR3 runs to 15 residues. V lost 5 bases, J lost 4 bases, and 4 bases stayed unmatched. CDR1 LNHDA and CDR2 SQIVND come from the germline V gene (reference sequence). CDR3 sequence: CASSVAGGPYNEQFF. CDR3 coding DNA: TGTGCCAGTAGTGTAGCGGGGGGGCCGTACAATGAGCAGTTCTTC.

The chain carries TRBV21-1 and TRBJ2-1; no DNA check was done on the table's D call, TRBD1. TRBV21-1 is a documented pseudogene. The CDR3 has 16 amino acids. CDR3 DNA: TGTGCCAGCAGCCCTCCGACAGGGTACTCCTACAATGAGCAGTTCTTC. Residues: CASSPPTGYSYNEQFF.

The CDR3 nucleotides are TGTGCCAGCAGCGGCGGACAGCTCAAAACGTCCTACGAGCAGTACTTC. Translation gives CASSGGQLKTSYEQYF. The V gene is TRBV5-8, the J gene TRBJ2-7, with D tentatively TRBD1 (6 bases). The V end was cut by 4 bases, the J end by 1 base, with 18 bases between. The length of the CDR3 is 16 residues. Germline V gene data show CDR1 as SGHTS and CDR2 as YDEGEE.